A selection of T cell receptor beta chains follows, all from one sample in a study of blood T cells in healthy people across ages. MiXCR, run by TCRdb on the 5' RACE reads, gives a single entry per CDR3 protein. There are about 650,000 distinct CDR3 sequences in the sample; around 50% occur only once, and roughly 13% lies in the top ten. Sequencing used blood. All receptors come from a woman older than 75 in good health. The CDR3 runs from the conserved cysteine through the conserved F or W. The order of the fields is V gene, D gene, clone size, J gene, CDR3 protein, CDR3 DNA. A D gene is named only where the DNA matches it firmly. Rows give clone size only sometimes, using once, few, many, or a class for an expanded clone.

V gene: TRBV27; D gene: NA; clone size: once; J gene: TRBJ2-2; CDR3 protein: CASSLLGPGTGELFF; CDR3 DNA: TGTGCCAGCAGTTTATTGGGGCCGGGAACCGGGGAGCTGTTTTTT
V gene: TRBV20-1; D gene: TRBD1; clone size: many; J gene: TRBJ1-5; CDR3 protein: CSAEPWTGGGQPQHF; CDR3 DNA: TGCAGTGCTGAACCTTGGACAGGGGGAGGTCAGCCCCAGCATTTT
V gene: TRBV6-6; D gene: NA; clone size: once; J gene: TRBJ1-5; CDR3 protein: CASSYGPNQPQHF; CDR3 DNA: TGTGCCAGCAGTTACGGGCCGAATCAGCCCCAGCATTTT
V gene: TRBV28; D gene: NA; clone size: NA; J gene: TRBJ2-7; CDR3 protein: CASSLGVYERYF; CDR3 DNA: TGTGCCAGCAGTTTAGGGGTCTACGAGCGGTACTTC
V gene: TRBV5-1; D gene: NA; clone size: few; J gene: TRBJ2-1; CDR3 protein: CASSLGVGQGNEQFF; CDR3 DNA: TGCGCCAGCAGCTTGGGAGTGGGGCAAGGCAATGAGCAGTTCTTC
V gene: TRBV7-9; D gene: TRBD2; clone size: NA; J gene: TRBJ2-1; CDR3 protein: CACTGGPTGNEQFF; CDR3 DNA: TGTGCCTGTACGGGGGGACCCACGGGCAATGAGCAGTTCTTC
V gene: TRBV7-2; D gene: TRBD2; clone size: NA; J gene: TRBJ2-4; CDR3 protein: CASSLASGRALKNIQYF; CDR3 DNA: TGTGCCAGCAGCTTAGCTAGCGGGAGGGCCCTCAAAAACATTCAGTACTTC
V gene: TRBV12-3/TRBV12-4; D gene: NA; clone size: NA; J gene: TRBJ2-2; CDR3 protein: CASSLTSTGELFF; CDR3 DNA: TGTGCCAGCAGTCTGACCAGTACCGGGGAGCTGTTTTTT
V gene: TRBV7-2; D gene: TRBD2; clone size: few; J gene: TRBJ2-3; CDR3 protein: CASSLELAGGLDTQYF; CDR3 DNA: TGTGCCAGCAGCTTAGAGCTAGCGGGGGGTCTAGATACGCAGTATTTT
V gene: TRBV6-5; D gene: NA; clone size: NA; J gene: TRBJ1-1; CDR3 protein: CASSYGPGYEAFF; CDR3 DNA: TGTGCCAGCAGTTATGGCCCAGGCTACGAAGCTTTCTTT
V gene: TRBV25-1; D gene: NA; clone size: NA; J gene: TRBJ2-5; CDR3 protein: CASSDIPEVSTQYF; CDR3 DNA: TGTGCCAGCAGTGATATTCCGGAGGTCTCTACCCAGTACTTC
V gene: TRBV7-3; D gene: NA; clone size: few; J gene: TRBJ1-1; CDR3 protein: CASSLMGGAGTEAFF; CDR3 DNA: TGTGCCAGCAGCTTAATGGGGGGGGCAGGCACTGAAGCTTTCTTT
V gene: TRBV7-8; D gene: NA; clone size: few; J gene: TRBJ1-1; CDR3 protein: CASSLDAGMNTEAFF; CDR3 DNA: TGTGCCAGCAGCTTAGATGCGGGGATGAACACTGAAGCTTTCTTT
V gene: TRBV20-1; D gene: TRBD2; clone size: many; J gene: TRBJ2-7; CDR3 protein: CSAPRFKAGAGEQYF; CDR3 DNA: TGCAGTGCTCCCCGCTTTAAAGCGGGAGCGGGGGAGCAGTACTTC
V gene: TRBV29-1; D gene: NA; clone size: many; J gene: TRBJ2-3; CDR3 protein: CSVEGWQGGTDTQYF; CDR3 DNA: TGCAGCGTTGAAGGTTGGCAGGGAGGCACAGATACGCAGTATTTT
V gene: TRBV7-2; D gene: TRBD1; clone size: NA; J gene: TRBJ1-6; CDR3 protein: CASSPRQGMRNSPLHF; CDR3 DNA: TGTGCCAGCAGCCCCCGACAGGGGATGAGAAATTCGCCCCTCCACTTT
V gene: TRBV7-9; D gene: NA; clone size: few; J gene: TRBJ2-2; CDR3 protein: CASSSDGGLGPGELFF; CDR3 DNA: TGTGCCAGCAGCTCCGATGGGGGCTTAGGGCCCGGGGAGCTGTTTTTT
V gene: TRBV2; D gene: TRBD1; clone size: few; J gene: TRBJ1-6; CDR3 protein: CASRQGGSPLHF; CDR3 DNA: TGTGCCAGCAGACAGGGGGGTTCACCCCTCCACTTT
V gene: TRBV6-6; D gene: NA; clone size: NA; J gene: TRBJ1-2; CDR3 protein: CASSDEVGGMRGYTF; CDR3 DNA: TGTGCCAGCAGTGATGAAGTCGGCGGGATGAGGGGCTACACCTTC
V gene: TRBV20-1; D gene: NA; clone size: few; J gene: TRBJ1-6; CDR3 protein: CSAREPQPGHSPLHF; CDR3 DNA: TGCAGTGCTAGAGAGCCCCAGCCAGGGCATTCACCCCTCCACTTT
V gene: TRBV7-8; D gene: TRBD2; clone size: NA; J gene: TRBJ2-3; CDR3 protein: CASSSRTSGGATDTQYF; CDR3 DNA: TGTGCCAGCAGCTCCAGGACTAGCGGGGGGGCAACAGATACGCAGTATTTT
V gene: TRBV28; D gene: TRBD1; clone size: NA; J gene: TRBJ1-2; CDR3 protein: CASRPRDRGLSYGYTF; CDR3 DNA: TGTGCCAGCCGACCACGGGACAGGGGTTTGAGCTATGGCTACACCTTC
V gene: TRBV7-3; D gene: NA; clone size: few; J gene: TRBJ2-1; CDR3 protein: CASSAPGTSNHNEQFF; CDR3 DNA: TGTGCCAGCAGCGCGCCCGGGACTTCCAACCACAATGAGCAGTTCTTC
V gene: TRBV29-1; D gene: NA; clone size: NA; J gene: TRBJ2-2; CDR3 protein: CSVGYQLQTGELFF; CDR3 DNA: TGCAGCGTCGGGTATCAGCTTCAGACCGGGGAGCTGTTTTTT
V gene: TRBV10-2; D gene: NA; clone size: NA; J gene: TRBJ2-1; CDR3 protein: CASSQDLGASEQFF; CDR3 DNA: TGCGCCAGCAGTCAGGACTTGGGAGCATCGGAGCAGTTCTTC